This T cell receptor (beta chain) came from a study of Ad26.COV2.S vaccination and SARS-CoV-2 variants. Overall study context: Donor participated within the Ad26.COV2.S arm of the COV1001 trial. Study-wide results and caveats: Substantial breadth was reportedly displayed by spike-specific CD8+ and CD4+ T cell responses after vaccination.

The data were produced by immunoSEQ multiplex PCR, yet TCRdb's version contains in-frame clones alone and is incomplete. The data hold fewer than 500,000 clones, with nearly 90% observed a single time. Treatment noted: around 19 received Ad26.COV2.S at low or high dose, single or two shots; roughly 5 received placebo; per-sample allocation not given. At day 63 after the first vaccine or placebo injection, samples were drawn. Cohort 1b enrolled adults aged 18-55 years in Boston. Spike of the Wuhan-strain SARS-CoV-2 was expressed by an Ad26 vector, which formed the vaccine. A remark on this clone: Antigen unknown.

Sequencing used peripheral blood, obtained in a trial of Ad26.COV2.S vaccine versus placebo. This sequence was found in a person between 18 and 65 years old who received the Ad26.COV2.S COVID-19 vaccine or a placebo.

CDR3 region: CASSPPQQGRGYTF. Written as DNA, the CDR3 is TGTGCCAGCTCACCACCCCAACAGGGCCGTGGCTACACCTTC. V and J are TRBV18 and TRBJ1-2; possibly TRBD1 for D (6 bases). This CDR3 region has 14 residues. Germline V gives CDR1 KGHSH, CDR2 LQKENI. V was trimmed by 0 bases and J by 7 bases, leaving 12 bases between them.